These 10 T cell receptor beta chains came from one sample sequenced in a study of control samples from healthy donors and cancer patients. Only in-frame clones appear in the TCRdb table, and some are missing; sequencing was by immunoSEQ multiplex PCR. Of just under 100,000 clones in the sample, 93% were seen once. Source material: blood. These receptors came from a man younger than 30 in good health.

The CDR3 DNA follows: TGCACCAGCAGCCAAGGAGGTCAGGGGAACACTGAAGCTTTCTTT. Protein product: CTSSQGGQGNTEAFF. The chain has TRBV1 and TRBJ1-1; the table's D gene call, TRBD1, was not cross checked with the DNA. TRBV1 is described as a pseudogene. The CDR3 totals 15 residues.

The J gene is TRBJ1-3, the V gene TRBV24-1; unclear D gene. Germline CDR1 and CDR2: KGHDR and SFDVKD. CDR3 size: 18 residues. The germline V and J ends were trimmed by 4 bases and 0 bases, with 18 bases remaining between them. CDR3: CATSEGGLDRSSGNTIYF. The CDR3 DNA sequence: TGTGCCACCAGTGAGGGAGGATTGGACCGGAGCTCTGGAAACACCATATATTTT.

V usage is TRBV7-2 and J usage is TRBJ2-1; either TRBD1 or TRBD2 may fit D (5 bases each). Germline values: CDR1 SGHTA, CDR2 FQGNSA. V lost 5 bases and J lost 0, with 17 bases in between. The CDR3 spans 17 residues. The CDR3: CASSERGRGSSYNEQFF. CDR3 DNA: TGTGCCAGCAGCGAAAGGGGTAGAGGGAGCTCCTACAATGAGCAGTTCTTC.

The CDR3 sequence: CASSRRTSGTRGNEQFF. The CDR3 nucleotides read TGCGCCAGCAGCCGTAGGACTAGCGGGACCCGAGGCAATGAGCAGTTCTTC. The chain couples TRBV4-3 to TRBJ2-1, with 12 bases matching TRBD2. The ends lost 4 bases at V and 6 bases at J; junction bases unmatched: 10. CDR1 and CDR2 from the germline V gene are LGHNA and YSLEER. The CDR3 has 17 amino acids.

The chain employs TRBV4-3 and TRBJ2-1, with a possible D match to TRBD2 (6 bases). Germline V CDR1 and CDR2: LGHNA, YSLEER. This CDR3 has 18 residues. V was clipped by 4 bases and J by 1 base, with 20 bases between them. The CDR3: CASSPDDPSVRSYNEQFF. The CDR3 nucleotides are TGCGCCAGCAGCCCAGATGATCCTAGCGTCCGTTCCTACAATGAGCAGTTCTTC.

This clone was observed a single time. J is TRBJ2-1 and V is TRBV6-2 or TRBV6-3, with 7 nucleotides matching TRBD1. The CDR3 has 14 residues. Germline CDR1 MNHEY, CDR2 SVGEGT. Trimming removed 5 bases from V and 4 bases from J; junction bases left unmatched: 5. The CDR3 sequence is CASSRTGPYNEQFF. DNA for the CDR3: TGTGCCAGCAGTCGGACAGGCCCATACAATGAGCAGTTCTTC.

The V gene is TRBV25-1, the J gene TRBJ1-1; D may be TRBD1 (6 bases). Germline V gene lookup returns CDR1 MGHDK and CDR2 SYGVNS. With 5 bases removed from V and 5 bases from J, the gap between germline ends came to 18 bases. The CDR3 totals 15 residues. The CDR3 DNA is TGTGCCAGCAGTTGGGGAGGGGGAGGGAATACTGAAGCTTTCTTT. It is translated as CASSWGGGGNTEAFF. The full variable domain, in which reference TRBV25-1 and TRBJ1-1 provide the parts outside the CDR3, is EADIYQTPRYLVIGTGKKITLECSQTMGHDKMYWYQQDPGMELHLIHYSYGVNSTEKGDLSSESTVSRIRTEHFPLTLESARPSHTSQYLCASSWGGGGNTEAFFGQGTRLTVV.

The chain is built from TRBV15 and TRBJ1-4, with TRBD1 as a possible D gene (6 bases). The CDR3 length is 15 residues. Between the trimmed V and J ends, which lost 5 bases and 8 bases, there was a span of 18 bases. CDR1 and CDR2 from the germline V gene are LNHNV and YYDKDF (reference sequence). CDR3 protein: CATSGKRGSNEKLFF. As DNA, the CDR3 is TGTGCCACCAGCGGGAAAAGGGGGTCGAACGAAAAACTGTTTTTT.

V and J are TRBV5-1 and TRBJ1-1; D is ambiguous. Germline V gene sequence: CDR1 SGHRS, CDR2 YFSETQ. This CDR3 is 15 amino acids long. Trimming removed 4 bases at V and 1 base at J, with 14 bases between. The CDR3 spells CASSPQVPGNTEAFF. CDR3 in DNA: TGCGCCAGCAGCCCTCAAGTCCCGGGGAACACTGAAGCTTTCTTT.

J is TRBJ2-2 and V is TRBV2; possible D gene TRBD1, 5 bases. The germline CDR1 and CDR2 sequences are SNHLY and FYNNEI. V lost 10 bases to trimming and J lost 1 base, with 13 bases between them. The CDR3 runs 14 residues. The DNA for the CDR3 is TGTGCCATCTGGGGCTTCCAGAACACCGGGGAGCTGTTTTTT. It encodes CAIWGFQNTGELFF. Full variable domain (missing parts from reference TRBV2 and TRBJ2-2): EPEVTQTPSHQVTQMGQEVILRCVPISNHLYFYWYRQILGQKVEFLVSFYNNEISEKSEIFDDQFSVERPDGSNFTLKIRSTKLEDSAMYFCAIWGFQNTGELFFGEGSRLTVL.